This TCR beta chain derives from a study of T-cell reconstitution after alpha-beta-depleted transplantation in children. This sample's TCRbeta library carried unique molecular identifier barcodes. TCRdb reprocessed the PCR reads via MiXCR and lists one record per CDR3 protein. Of approximately 300,000 distinct CDR3 sequences listed, just over 7.5% are singletons. In its sample, this clonotype was seen many times. The antigen is not known. This CDR3 has 17 amino acids. V was shortened by 0 bases and J by 7 bases, with 17 bases between the two germline ends. Germline lookup yields CDR1 SGHRS and CDR2 YFSETQ. The study's findings and limits: Expanded graft clones numbering several hundred reportedly gave rise to alpha-beta T cells about two months after transplant. A year post-transplant, T-cell counts and diversity derived mostly from newly produced T cells.

The genes are TRBV5-1 and TRBJ1-6; D is uncertain. This receptor was taken from a female patient between 2 and 15 years old who had a stem cell transplant for Fanconi anemia, so the T cells may come from the graft donor. Sequences were derived from peripheral blood, sampled 360 days after TCRalphabeta/CD19-depleted stem cell transplant. The CDR3 here is CASSLAEAIQRNSPLHF. Written as DNA, the CDR3 is TGCGCCAGCAGCTTGGCCGAGGCGATACAGCGAAATTCACCCCTCCACTTT.